This entry features one T cell receptor beta chain sequence. Its antigen remains unknown. Treatment: over 15 received Ad26.COV2.S at low or high dose, single or two shots; about 5 received placebo; per-sample allocation not given. Sampling was done on day 63 after the first vaccine or placebo injection. An adult aged 18-55 years in Boston served as the donor. The repertoire was sequenced with immunoSEQ multiplex PCR; TCRdb's copy has only in-frame clones and lacks some. This sample carries about 330,000 clones, about 90% of them seen once, and the ten largest clones take about 5%. CDR1 is MNHEY and CDR2 is SVGAGI in the germline V gene. The CDR3 is made up of 14 amino acids. V was trimmed by 4 bases and J by 5 bases, leaving 14 bases between them. The data derive from a study of Ad26.COV2.S vaccination and SARS-CoV-2 variants. Regarding the study as a whole: Measurements of TCR breadth and depth may have given underestimates of the total T cell responses. Breadth of non-spike TCRs did not differ between vaccinees and placebo recipients.

The sequencing here drew on peripheral blood, taken in a trial of Ad26.COV2.S vaccine versus placebo. The sequence was collected from a person aged 18-65 years who received the Ad26.COV2.S COVID-19 vaccine or a placebo. The chain has TRBV6-5 and TRBJ2-5, with a tentative D call TRBD2 (5 bases). The CDR3 DNA is TGTGCCAGCAGTTCGCTAGCAGGTGTGGAGACCCAGTACTTC. Translating it yields CASSSLAGVETQYF.